This TCR beta chain was observed in a study of metastatic and nonmetastatic thyroid tumors. In the authors' workflow: A distant-metastasis classifier for papillary thyroid cancer was built using CDR3 differences across clinicopathological groups. TCRdb called clones again from the PCR reads with MiXCR. TCRdb's processing, not the authors', yielded these V and J calls. The table lists roughly 30,000 clones, about 24% of them singletons. CDR3 length: 14 amino acids. Germline V gives CDR1 MNHEY, CDR2 SMNVEV (reference sequence). This clone has at least ten counts. A much bigger clone sits one base away, suggesting this may be a read error. Nobody among the patients had been given any treatment before thyroid surgery.

V and J are TRBV27 and TRBJ2-7; 10 nucleotides align to TRBD2. The TCR sequence derives from a female donor with papillary thyroid cancer or a benign thyroid nodule (not recorded which). Some clones in this sample may be carry-over from other donors' samples. Sequencing was carried out using blood. The CDR3 DNA is TGTGCCAGCAGTTTAGGGACTAGCGATTACGAGCGGTACTTC. Residues: CASSLGTSDYERYF.